Detailed here is one T cell receptor (beta chain). Its antigen is unidentified. These data belong to a study of beta chain features in type 1 diabetes. Regarding the study as a whole: For patients, the naive, central memory and Treg TCRB repertoires appeared more alike than for healthy donors. Here, the possible influence of HLA type (on TCRB rearrangement) remained unresolved.

Expressed TCRB transcripts were sequenced, since all the RNA that had been isolated was reverse transcribed. TCRdb keeps only in-frame clones here, not all; method: immunoSEQ multiplex PCR. The sample has roughly 240,000 clones, roughly 70% seen once. V lost 0 bases, J lost 7 bases, and 9 bases lay in between. The CDR3 is 13 residues long. Germline CDR1 and CDR2: SGHTA and FQGNSA. V usage is TRBV7-2 and J usage is TRBJ1-1; D uncertain. The material sequenced was naive CD4+ T cells from blood. The origin of this receptor is a man aged 25-40 years in good health. The CDR3 DNA sequence: TGTGCCAGCAGCTTAGCGGTGGTTGGTGAAGCTTTCTTT. It is translated as CASSLAVVGEAFF. Variable domain in full (rest from reference TRBV7-2 and TRBJ1-1): GAGVSQSPSNKVTEKGKDVELRCDPISGHTALYWYRQSLGQGLEFLIYFQGNSAPDKSGLPSDRFSAERTGGSVSTLTIQRTQQEDSAVYLCASSLAVVGEAFFGQGTRLTVV.